These 6 T cell receptor beta chains came from one sample sequenced in a study of cytomegalovirus exposure and HLA in healthy donors. The protocol was immunoSEQ multiplex PCR, while the TCRdb copy is restricted to in-frame clones and leaves out a portion. This sample carries fewer than 150,000 clones, roughly nine tenths of them seen once, and the ten largest clones take roughly 4.4%. The sample comprised PBMCs. These receptors came from a man aged 18 to 35 in good health and CMV-seropositive.

The chain's CDR3 is CASSLKTGAAQHF. As DNA, the CDR3 is TGTGCCAGCAGCTTGAAAACAGGGGCCGCCCAGCATTTT. The V and J genes are TRBV5-6 and TRBJ1-5; 7 nucleotides line up with TRBD1. This CDR3 is 13 amino acids long. The germline V gene has CDR1 SGHDT and CDR2 YYEEEE. Trimming cost V 1 base and J 11 bases; bases outside gene matches: 6. The entire variable domain, with the rest obtained from reference TRBV5-6 and TRBJ1-5, is as follows: DAGVTQSPTHLIKTRGQQVTLRCSPKSGHDTVSWYQQALGQGPQFIFQYYEEEERQRGNFPDRFSGHQFPNYSSELNVNALLLGDSALYLCASSLKTGAAQHFGDGTRLSIL.

This clone has a single count. The J gene is TRBJ2-1, the V gene TRBV19; 7 nucleotides line up with TRBD1. The germline gives CDR1 LNHDA, CDR2 SQIVND (reference sequence). The V gene end was trimmed by 5 bases and the J gene end by 6 bases; junction bases not matched to a gene: 4. This CDR3 spans 13 amino acids. CDR3 coding DNA: TGTGCCAGTAGTTACGACAGGGCCAATGAGCAGTTCTTC. Translating gives CASSYDRANEQFF.

The genes are TRBV2 and TRBJ2-3, with 7 bases identical to TRBD1. The CDR3 contains 15 residues. V shed 1 base, J shed 2 bases, and the junction held 3 bases outside the gene matches. CDR1 is SNHLY and CDR2 is FYNNEI in the germline V gene. CDR3 sequence: CASSEDRGNTDTQYF. The CDR3 nucleotides read TGTGCCAGCAGTGAAGACAGGGGAAACACAGATACGCAGTATTTT.

The chain joins TRBV9 to TRBJ1-5; TRBD1 might be the D (5 bases). The germline V gene encodes CDR1 SGDLS and CDR2 YYNGEE. V lost 0 bases and J lost 5, with 9 bases in between. The CDR3 loop spans 14 amino acids. This CDR3 reads CASSVGDSYQPQHF. The CDR3 nucleotides are TGTGCCAGCAGCGTAGGTGACAGCTATCAGCCCCAGCATTTT.

The DNA for the CDR3 is TGTGCCAGCAGTTACTCTGTGGGCGAGGGTCCGGGGGAACTGTTTTTT. As protein: CASSYSVGEGPGELFF. This chain connects TRBV6-5 to TRBJ1-4; D possibly corresponds to TRBD1 (5 bases). The CDR3 loop spans 16 amino acids. V was clipped by 0 bases and J by 12 bases, with 20 bases between them. Germline V gives CDR1 MNHEY, CDR2 SVGAGI.

The chain is built from TRBV29-1 and TRBJ2-7; possible D gene TRBD2, 5 bases. V was cut by 2 bases and J by 3 bases, with 8 bases left in between. The CDR3 spans 12 residues. The germline V gene encodes CDR1 SQVTM and CDR2 ANQGSEA. The CDR3 nucleotides read TGCAGCGTTGAAACGGGGTTCTACGAGCAGTACTTC. Its protein product is CSVETGFYEQYF.